Below are 5 T cell receptor beta chains sequenced from a single sample in a study of human versus mouse CDR3 diversity and MHC coevolution. Method: immunoSEQ multiplex PCR; TCRdb's copy keeps in-frame clones and lacks some. The table has roughly 80,000 clones, 92% seen once. The sample was naive CD4+ T cells from blood. Subset meaning: CD45RO-negative CD62L-positive naive CD4 T cells. The source of these receptors is a person aged 30-69 years in good health.

The V and J genes are TRBV18 and TRBJ1-2, with D possibly TRBD1 on 5 matching bases. Germline assignment: CDR1 KGHSH and CDR2 LQKENI. The germline V and J ends were trimmed by 3 bases and 5 bases, with 10 bases remaining between them. This CDR3 comprises 13 residues. The CDR3 here is CASSPETDYGYTF. The CDR3 DNA follows: TGTGCCAGCTCACCGGAGACAGATTATGGCTACACCTTC.

As for this clone: Its ends do not fully match the called genes, so a read error is possible. The DNA for the CDR3 is TGTGCCAGCTCACCAAACAGGGGGAGATATGACTACACCTTC. Protein sequence: CASSPNRGRYDYTF. The V gene is TRBV18, the J gene TRBJ1-2; TRBD1 matches at 8 bases. Germline lookup yields CDR1 KGHSH and CDR2 LQKENI. The CDR3 covers 14 residues.

This chain links TRBV28 with TRBJ2-7; D uncertain. The V and J ends lost 6 bases and 6 bases respectively, with 15 bases between them. The CDR3 contains 13 residues. CDR1 and CDR2 from the germline V gene are MDHEN and SYDVKM. CDR3 nucleotide sequence: TGTGCCAGCAGCAACACTAATAGAGGCGAGCAGTACTTC. Translating it yields CASSNTNRGEQYF. Complete variable domain (other parts from reference TRBV28 and TRBJ2-7): DVKVTQSSRYLVKRTGEKVFLECVQDMDHENMFWYRQDPGLGLRLIYFSYDVKMKEKGDIPEGYSVSREKKERFSLILESASTNQTSMYLCASSNTNRGEQYFGPGTRLTVT.

The V call is TRBV11-2, the J call TRBJ2-3; the D is unclear. Per the germline V gene, CDR1 is SGHAT and CDR2 is FQNNGV. This CDR3 spans 14 amino acids. With 5 bases removed from V and 1 base from J, the gap between germline ends came to 10 bases. CDR3 in amino acids: CASSPQTRTDTQYF. The DNA of the CDR3 is TGTGCCAGCAGCCCGCAGACTCGCACAGATACGCAGTATTTT.

The chain joins TRBV19 to TRBJ2-2; the D gene is possibly TRBD1 (5 bases). This CDR3 region has 15 residues. Trimming removed 7 bases at V and 4 bases at J, with 16 bases between. Germline V gene sequence: CDR1 LNHDA, CDR2 SQIVND (reference sequence). CDR3: CASTSGRRGTGELFF. For the CDR3, the DNA is TGTGCCAGTACGTCAGGGCGAAGGGGCACCGGGGAGCTGTTTTTT.